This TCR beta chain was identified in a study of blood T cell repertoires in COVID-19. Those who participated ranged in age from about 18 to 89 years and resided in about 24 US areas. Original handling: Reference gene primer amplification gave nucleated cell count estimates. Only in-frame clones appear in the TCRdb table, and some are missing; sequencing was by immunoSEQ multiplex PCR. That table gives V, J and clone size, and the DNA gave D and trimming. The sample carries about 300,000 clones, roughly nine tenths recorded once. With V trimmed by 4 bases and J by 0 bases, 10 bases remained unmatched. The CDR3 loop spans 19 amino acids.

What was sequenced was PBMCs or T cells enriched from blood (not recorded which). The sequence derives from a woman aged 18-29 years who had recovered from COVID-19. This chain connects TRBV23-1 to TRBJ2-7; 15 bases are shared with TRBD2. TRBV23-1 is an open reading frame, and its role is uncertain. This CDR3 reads CASSPLSGLAGGTSYEQYF. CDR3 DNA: TGCGCCAGCAGTCCCCTATCGGGACTAGCGGGGGGCACCTCCTACGAGCAGTACTTC.